Listed here are 25 T cell receptor beta chains from one sample, sequenced in a study of blood T cell repertoires in COVID-19. Sequencing used immunoSEQ multiplex PCR; TCRdb keeps in-frame clones, though not all of them. The sample has around 260,000 clones; around 86% are singletons. Material: peripheral blood. The receptor source for this set is a man aged 40-49 years who had recovered from COVID-19.

The rearrangement joins TRBV27 to TRBJ1-5, with 8 positions matching TRBD1. Germline values: CDR1 MNHEY, CDR2 SMNVEV (reference sequence). This CDR3 comprises 14 residues. V dropped 6 bases and J dropped 5; count of bases not matched to a gene: 6. The CDR3 is CASRRTGTYQPQHF. The CDR3 region has the DNA TGTGCCAGCAGACGGACAGGGACGTATCAGCCCCAGCATTTT.

This clone was recorded a few times. This chain connects TRBV7-9 to TRBJ2-1, with 11 nucleotides matching TRBD2. In germline, CDR1 is SEHNR, CDR2 FQNEAQ (reference sequence). This CDR3 has 14 residues. V lost 5 bases, J lost 5 bases, and 2 bases stayed unmatched. The CDR3: CASSPGLADNEQFF. CDR3 nucleotide sequence: TGTGCCAGCAGCCCGGGACTAGCGGACAATGAGCAGTTCTTC.

The V gene is TRBV5-1, the J gene TRBJ2-3; D unresolved. Germline CDR1 and CDR2: SGHRS and YFSETQ. Trimming removed 1 base from V and 1 base from J, with 7 bases in between. The CDR3 contains 14 residues. The CDR3 is CASSLQVGTDTQYF. CDR3 bases: TGCGCCAGCAGCTTGCAGGTCGGCACAGATACGCAGTATTTT.

The chain carries TRBV7-2 and TRBJ1-2, with TRBD1 as a possible D gene (5 bases). The CDR3 spans 14 residues. Germline V gene lookup returns CDR1 SGHTA and CDR2 FQGNSA. V was cut by 0 bases and J by 7 bases, with 12 bases left in between. The CDR3 DNA reads TGTGCCAGCAGCTTAGCGTGGCAGGGAAGTGGCTACACCTTC. Translation gives CASSLAWQGSGYTF. Full variable domain (missing parts from reference TRBV7-2 and TRBJ1-2): GAGVSQSPSNKVTEKGKDVELRCDPISGHTALYWYRQSLGQGLEFLIYFQGNSAPDKSGLPSDRFSAERTGGSVSTLTIQRTQQEDSAVYLCASSLAWQGSGYTFGSGTRLTVV.

The genes are TRBV7-9 and TRBJ1-1, with TRBD1 as a possible D gene (6 bases). The germline V and J ends were trimmed by 5 bases and 1 base, with 11 bases remaining between them. Germline CDR1 is SEHNR and CDR2 is FQNEAQ (reference sequence). The CDR3 is 14 residues long. CDR3 sequence (DNA): TGTGCCAGCAGCCCAGTAGGGGGGAACACTGAAGCTTTCTTT. Protein product: CASSPVGGNTEAFF.

The V call is TRBV7-2, the J call TRBJ2-7; D is ambiguous. Trimming removed 4 bases at V and 3 bases at J, with 10 bases between. The CDR3 consists of 13 residues. Germline V gene data show CDR1 as SGHTA and CDR2 as FQGNSA. CDR3 DNA sequence: TGTGCCAGCAGCTACAGTGTCATCTACGAGCAGTACTTC. This codes for CASSYSVIYEQYF.

The J gene is TRBJ1-1, the V gene TRBV18, with D possibly matching TRBD1 (6 bases). Germline-derived CDR1 and CDR2 are KGHSH and LQKENI. This CDR3 region has 16 residues. V was cut by 5 bases and J by 5 bases, with 21 bases left in between. The CDR3 here is CASSSWGPPSGTEAFF. For the CDR3, the DNA is TGTGCCAGCTCATCCTGGGGGCCCCCCTCGGGGACTGAAGCTTTCTTT.

The V and J genes are TRBV14 and TRBJ2-1; maybe TRBD2 (6 bases). The CDR3 runs 13 residues. Trimming cost V 0 bases and J 10 bases, with 10 bases left between them. Germline CDR1 reads SGHDN; CDR2 reads FVKESK. The CDR3 sequence is CASSQDLRGEQFF. DNA for the CDR3: TGTGCCAGCAGCCAAGATCTACGGGGGGAGCAGTTCTTC.

The rearrangement joins TRBV7-9 to TRBJ1-6; TRBD1 matches at 7 bases. This CDR3 contains 15 residues. The germline gives CDR1 SEHNR, CDR2 FQNEAQ (reference sequence). Trimming cost V 6 bases and J 2 bases; bases outside gene matches: 4. CDR3 nucleotide sequence: TGTGCCAGCAGGGGGGGACAGACCTATAATTCACCCCTCCACTTT. This encodes CASRGGQTYNSPLHF.

This clone was seen only a few times. The CDR3 reads CASSSGTGRSPLHF. The CDR3 DNA follows: TGTGCCAGCAGTTCCGGGACAGGGCGTTCACCCCTCCACTTT. V and J are TRBV6-5 and TRBJ1-6; 9 bases are shared with TRBD1. This CDR3 contains 14 residues. The germline V gene encodes CDR1 MNHEY and CDR2 SVGAGI. The V gene end was trimmed by 4 bases and the J gene end by 9 bases; junction bases not matched to a gene: 4.

This chain links TRBV19 with TRBJ1-3; no firm D call. The CDR3 runs 19 residues. Trimming removed 7 bases at V and 0 bases at J, with 25 bases between. The germline gives CDR1 LNHDA, CDR2 SQIVND (reference sequence). The CDR3 nucleotides read TGTGCCAGTACCAGACACGGAGGCGGGAGCAACTACTCTGGAAACACCATATATTTT. Protein sequence: CASTRHGGGSNYSGNTIYF. The entire variable domain, with the rest obtained from reference TRBV19 and TRBJ1-3, is as follows: DGGITQSPKYLFRKEGQNVTLSCEQNLNHDAMYWYRQDPGQGLRLIYYSQIVNDFQKGDIAEGYSVSREKKESFPLTVTSAQKNPTAFYLCASTRHGGGSNYSGNTIYFGEGSWLTVV.

V and J are TRBV27 and TRBJ1-2; a weak D match, TRBD1 (5 bases). The CDR3 is 16 residues long. V lost 3 bases to trimming and J lost 0 bases, with 14 bases between them. Germline values: CDR1 MNHEY, CDR2 SMNVEV (reference sequence). The CDR3 nucleotides read TGTGCCAGCAGTTTGGGGGGGGACGGTGCTAACTATGGCTACACCTTC. Translation gives CASSLGGDGANYGYTF.

The chain links TRBV3-1 (or the pseudogene TRBV3-2) to TRBJ2-3; 9 nucleotides match TRBD2. The CDR3 consists of 14 residues. Losses at the gene ends were 5 bases for V and 5 bases for J; bases not matched to a gene: 5. Germline V gives CDR1 LGHDT, CDR2 YNNKEL (reference sequence). The CDR3 DNA reads as TGTGCCAGCAGCGTACTAGCGGGTAGAGATACGCAGTATTTT. Translation: CASSVLAGRDTQYF.

The V gene is TRBV6-1, the J gene TRBJ2-1; D gene unclear. The V and J ends lost 3 bases and 6 bases respectively, with 12 bases between them. The germline V gene has CDR1 MNHNS and CDR2 SASEGT. The CDR3 length is 14 residues. In DNA, the CDR3 is TGTGCCAGCAGTGATAAGCGTAGTTTCAATGAGCAGTTCTTC. It encodes CASSDKRSFNEQFF.

This chain connects TRBV7-9 to TRBJ1-1, with no clear D. Trimming removed 8 bases from V and 6 bases from J, with 22 bases in between. The V gene's germline CDR1 is SEHNR and CDR2 FQNEAQ (reference sequence). This CDR3 contains 15 residues. The CDR3 here is CASEGGPHDWPEAFF. In DNA, the CDR3 is TGTGCCAGCGAGGGTGGTCCCCACGACTGGCCTGAAGCTTTCTTT.

The chain carries TRBV9 and TRBJ2-5, with 13 bases aligning to TRBD2. Germline lookup yields CDR1 SGDLS and CDR2 YYNGEE. With V trimmed by 4 bases and J by 4 bases, 7 bases remained unmatched. The CDR3 consists of 16 residues. This CDR3 is CASSPTSGGASETQYF. The CDR3 DNA follows: TGTGCCAGCAGCCCCACTAGCGGGGGGGCCTCAGAGACCCAGTACTTC.

The rearrangement links TRBV6-2 or TRBV6-3 to TRBJ1-2, with D possibly matching TRBD1 (5 bases). Trimming left V 5 bases short and J 7 bases short, with 14 bases between. Per the germline V gene, CDR1 is MNHEY and CDR2 is SVGEGT. The CDR3 has 13 amino acids. The CDR3 region is CASSRGGYGGYTF. The CDR3 DNA reads TGTGCCAGCAGTCGGGGGGGATATGGTGGCTACACCTTC.

This clone was seen a few times. The same CDR3 can be traced to other DNA sequences in this sample. The chain uses TRBV19 and TRBJ1-3, with D possibly TRBD1 on 6 matching bases. V shed 10 bases and J shed 2 bases, with 18 bases lying between them. Germline V lookup: CDR1 LNHDA, CDR2 SQIVND (reference sequence). CDR3 length: 15 amino acids. In nucleotides, the CDR3 is TGTGCCACCGGAGGCCGGGCAGGGGCTGGAAACACCATATATTTT. Protein sequence: CATGGRAGAGNTIYF.

This chain uses TRBV6-5 with TRBJ2-1, with TRBD1 matching over 12 bases. The CDR3 runs to 15 residues. V shed 6 bases, J shed 10 bases, and the junction held 10 bases outside the gene matches. Germline V lookup: CDR1 MNHEY, CDR2 SVGAGI. CDR3 region: CASSPGQGAVREQFF. The CDR3 region has the DNA TGTGCCAGCAGCCCGGGACAGGGGGCGGTCAGGGAGCAGTTCTTC.

The chain employs TRBV18 and TRBJ2-7, with D possibly matching TRBD2 (6 bases). Trimming stripped 3 bases from V and 3 bases from J, with 18 bases between. Germline V gives CDR1 KGHSH, CDR2 LQKENI. This CDR3 has 16 residues. CDR3 sequence reads: CASSPGSPLGGYEQYF. The CDR3 DNA follows: TGTGCCAGCTCACCTGGGAGCCCACTGGGGGGCTACGAGCAGTACTTC.

The chain joins TRBV5-1 to TRBJ2-3; 9 positions match TRBD2. Trimming removed 4 bases from V and 5 bases from J; junction bases left unmatched: 11. CDR3 size: 16 residues. CDR1 and CDR2 from the germline V gene are SGHRS and YFSETQ. The CDR3 region is CASSGTIAGAGDTQYF. The CDR3 nucleotides are TGCGCCAGCAGCGGGACTATAGCGGGGGCGGGAGATACGCAGTATTTT.

V is TRBV12-3 or TRBV12-4 and J is TRBJ2-3; D not resolved. The germline V and J ends were trimmed by 4 bases and 6 bases, with 5 bases remaining between them. The CDR3 runs 11 residues. The CDR3 reads CASSYSDTQYF. DNA of the CDR3: TGTGCCAGCAGTTATTCGGATACGCAGTATTTT.

V usage is TRBV6-6 and J usage is TRBJ1-1; tentatively, D is TRBD1 (5 bases). The germline V gene encodes CDR1 MNHNY and CDR2 SVGAGI (reference sequence). Trimming shortened V by 5 bases and J by 11 bases, and 9 bases separated the two germline ends. The CDR3 sequence is 10 residues long. DNA for the CDR3: TGTGCCAGCAGTGGCGGGGACGCTTTCTTT. Its translation: CASSGGDAFF.

This clone was detected once. The chain is built from TRBV5-6 and TRBJ1-3; TRBD1 agrees at 7 bases. This CDR3 spans 16 amino acids. The trim removed 4 bases at V and 4 bases at J, leaving 11 bases unmatched. The germline V gene encodes CDR1 SGHDT and CDR2 YYEEEE. Here the CDR3 DNA reads TGTGCCAGCAGCCAATCACCCCTACAGGGGGGAAACACCATATATTTT. Its translation: CASSQSPLQGGNTIYF.

This clone came up a few times. The rearrangement links TRBV19 to TRBJ2-7; 7 bases are a match to TRBD1. After removal of 3 bases from V and 2 bases from J, the junction contained 4 bases not matched to a gene. Germline V gene data show CDR1 as LNHDA and CDR2 as SQIVND (reference sequence). The CDR3 is made up of 14 amino acids. The CDR3 is CASSIGTEPYEQYF. The CDR3, as DNA: TGTGCCAGTAGTATCGGGACAGAACCCTACGAGCAGTACTTC.